These T cell receptor beta chains were read from a single sample in a study of blood T cell repertoires in COVID-19. Here immunoSEQ multiplex PCR was the method, and the copy in TCRdb shows in-frame clones only, minus some. This sample has roughly 380,000 clones; 89% occur once, and the top ten carry around 1.5%. Sequenced sample: peripheral blood. The receptor source for this set is a middle-aged woman with COVID-19, enrolled during active disease. Both conserved end residues are trimmed from each CDR3. Size tells how often a clone was seen (once, few, many) or the class of an expanded clone, and some rows leave it out.

J: TRBJ1-5
size: .
length: 12
V: TRBV28
CDR3: ASTEEGEGQPQH

J: TRBJ1-2
size: .
length: 12
V: TRBV7-8
CDR3: ASSPNGQGLGYT

J: TRBJ2-1
size: .
length: 12
V: TRBV7-3
CDR3: ASSPSLSYNEQF

J: TRBJ1-6
size: .
length: 15
V: TRBV9
CDR3: ASSVAVGQGTNSPLH

J: TRBJ2-6
size: .
length: 12
V: TRBV6-2/TRBV6-3
CDR3: ASSYPGGANVLT

J: TRBJ1-4
size: .
length: 11
V: TRBV30
CDR3: AWSVGGVEKLF

J: TRBJ2-7
size: .
length: 17
V: TRBV6-2/TRBV6-3
CDR3: ASSYSGTGGSAGFYEQY

J: TRBJ2-7
size: .
length: 13
V: TRBV6-2/TRBV6-3
CDR3: ASSPPPGAVYEQY

J: TRBJ2-3
size: .
length: 10
V: TRBV18
CDR3: ASSGGADTQY

J: TRBJ2-7
size: .
length: 11
V: TRBV7-9
CDR3: ASSLIAEIEQY

J: TRBJ2-2
size: .
length: 14
V: TRBV5-4
CDR3: ASSSAGSGGTGELF

J: TRBJ1-3
size: once
length: 14
V: TRBV28
CDR3: ASSPGQVSSGNTIY

J: TRBJ2-7
size: .
length: 10
V: TRBV29-1
CDR3: SVASHHYEQY

J: TRBJ2-2
size: .
length: 10
V: TRBV12-3/TRBV12-4
CDR3: ASTGESGELF

J: TRBJ1-5
size: .
length: 14
V: TRBV10-3
CDR3: AISEYGGRNNQPQH

J: TRBJ2-1
size: .
length: 9
V: TRBV12-3/TRBV12-4
CDR3: ASSTGTRKF

J: TRBJ2-3
size: .
length: 11
V: TRBV19
CDR3: ASSIGREVSQY

J: TRBJ2-1
size: .
length: 15
V: TRBV5-6
CDR3: ASNLMVRDRAYNEQF

J: TRBJ2-5
size: .
length: 13
V: TRBV18
CDR3: ASSPVTRRWETQY

J: TRBJ1-5
size: .
length: 13
V: TRBV19
CDR3: ASMGGLGSNQPQH

J: TRBJ2-1
size: .
length: 14
V: TRBV19
CDR3: ASRRASGTINNEQF

J: TRBJ2-2
size: .
length: 13
V: TRBV10-3
CDR3: AIRGTGSSAGELF

J: TRBJ1-1
size: once
length: 14
V: TRBV19
CDR3: ASSIPLGRANTEAF

J: TRBJ1-6
size: .
length: 13
V: TRBV5-1
CDR3: ASSLFGETGSPLH

J: TRBJ1-5
size: .
length: 13
V: TRBV2
CDR3: ASSDVRSGGQPQH

J: TRBJ1-6
size: .
length: 12
V: TRBV4-1
CDR3: ASSQTGVNSPLH

J: TRBJ1-5
size: .
length: 13
V: TRBV10-3
CDR3: AISEMTGVNQPQH

J: TRBJ1-5
size: .
length: 13
V: TRBV9
CDR3: ASSVGQGGNQPQH

J: TRBJ2-7
size: .
length: 14
V: TRBV28
CDR3: ASRSTPGQGLHEQY

J: TRBJ2-7
size: .
length: 12
V: TRBV5-1
CDR3: ASSFRGGSYEQY

J: TRBJ2-7
size: .
length: 11
V: TRBV25-1
CDR3: ASSDLFSYEQY

J: TRBJ1-3
size: few
length: 13
V: TRBV9
CDR3: ASSVSGQGGNTIY

J: TRBJ1-6
size: .
length: 12
V: TRBV5-4
CDR3: ASSGDRGDSPLH

J: TRBJ2-1
size: .
length: 13
V: TRBV4-3
CDR3: ASSQDARGYHEQF

J: TRBJ2-5
size: .
length: 16
V: TRBV7-2
CDR3: ASSPRRGTGTLIETQY

J: TRBJ1-4
size: .
length: 12
V: TRBV18
CDR3: ASSPGMGNEKLF

J: TRBJ1-4
size: .
length: 9
V: TRBV30
CDR3: AWSEEPSKI

J: TRBJ1-1
size: few
length: 11
V: TRBV2
CDR3: ASTSTENTEAF

J: TRBJ1-2
size: .
length: 11
V: TRBV18
CDR3: ASSPPGQGGYT

J: TRBJ1-6
size: .
length: 11
V: TRBV5-1
CDR3: ASRQGAASPLH

J: TRBJ2-2
size: once
length: 15
V: TRBV18
CDR3: ASSPRTSGSGTGELF

J: TRBJ2-3
size: .
length: 13
V: TRBV5-4
CDR3: ASSVLAGGTDTQY

J: TRBJ1-2
size: .
length: 11
V: TRBV30
CDR3: ASVVGRNYGYT

J: TRBJ2-1
size: .
length: 12
V: TRBV24-1
CDR3: ATSKDREGNEQF

J: TRBJ1-1
size: .
length: 12
V: TRBV11-1
CDR3: ASSLGDRDTEAF

J: TRBJ1-5
size: .
length: 15
V: TRBV19
CDR3: ASSIVTREGRNQPQH

J: TRBJ1-2
size: .
length: 13
V: TRBV9
CDR3: ASSVDQFRNYGYT

J: TRBJ2-1
size: few
length: 14
V: TRBV28
CDR3: ASSLTGRGLGNEQF

J: TRBJ1-6
size: .
length: 15
V: TRBV5-6
CDR3: ASSPNRHGSYNSPLH

J: TRBJ1-2
size: .
length: 11
V: TRBV7-9
CDR3: ASSLRDPDGYT

J: TRBJ2-1
size: .
length: 13
V: TRBV9
CDR3: ASSVGLAGSNEQF

J: TRBJ2-7
size: few
length: 13
V: TRBV7-9
CDR3: ASSRRDRASYEQY

J: TRBJ1-6
size: .
length: 12
V: TRBV28
CDR3: ASSLPSLVPGLH

J: TRBJ2-3
size: .
length: 13
V: TRBV30
CDR3: AWSGASGRPDTQY

J: TRBJ1-5
size: .
length: 12
V: TRBV2
CDR3: ASSLGGPRQPQH

J: TRBJ1-1
size: .
length: 9
V: TRBV2
CDR3: ASRLNTEAF

J: TRBJ1-2
size: .
length: 14
V: TRBV4-3
CDR3: ASSQTGTGDNYGYT